One sample yielded the 4 T cell receptor beta chains listed below, sequenced in a study of cytomegalovirus exposure and HLA in healthy donors. PCR was performed using 60 Vbeta and 13 Jbeta primers. Clones were sequenced by immunoSEQ multiplex PCR, and TCRdb holds only the in-frame ones, with some missing. The table includes roughly 100,000 clones, 50% to 70% detected once. The sample taken for sequencing was PBMCs. The receptors stem from a human donor in good health.

There are a few counts of this clone. The chain recombines TRBV6-5 with TRBJ1-1; 10 nucleotides agree with TRBD1. Germline V gene lookup returns CDR1 MNHEY and CDR2 SVGAGI. Germline trimming cut 6 bases from V and 4 bases from J; bases unmatched to any gene: 5. The CDR3 consists of 14 residues. The CDR3: CASRGQGGGTEAFF. DNA for the CDR3: TGTGCCAGCAGAGGACAGGGGGGCGGCACTGAAGCTTTCTTT.

The genes are TRBV23-1 and TRBJ2-3; D is ambiguous. TRBV23-1 qualifies as an ORF whose function is uncertain. The CDR3 totals 13 residues. V dropped 0 bases and J dropped 4 bases, with 5 bases sitting between them. The CDR3 reads CASSQSSPDTQYF. The DNA of the CDR3 is TGCGCCAGCAGTCAATCGAGCCCAGATACGCAGTATTTT.

The CDR3 loop is CAWSGGPLTKNIQYF. CDR3 DNA: TGTGCCTGGAGCGGGGGTCCGCTTACCAAAAACATTCAGTACTTC. The rearrangement links TRBV30 to TRBJ2-4; TRBD2 is a possible D gene (6 bases). The CDR3 runs to 15 residues. V was cut by 3 bases and J by 2 bases, with 14 bases left in between. The germline gives CDR1 GTSNPN, CDR2 SVGIG (reference sequence).

The gene calls are TRBV7-2 and TRBJ1-4, with 9 bases identical to TRBD1. The V and J ends lost 3 bases and 8 bases, in that order; junction bases with no gene match: 4. CDR1 and CDR2 from the germline V gene are SGHTA and FQGNSA. The CDR3 spans 14 residues. The CDR3 is CASSLGQGGEKLFF. In DNA form, the CDR3 reads TGTGCCAGCAGCTTGGGACAGGGTGGAGAAAAACTGTTTTTT.